The next 12 T cell receptor beta chains were all read from a single sample in a study of shared clonotypes between healthy human individuals. Assay: immunoSEQ multiplex PCR; the TCRdb copy retains only in-frame clones and omits some. The sample lists nearly 1,000,000 clones, approximately 80% occurring once. Sequences were obtained from memory CD4+ T cells sorted from blood. Subset described: CD45RA-negative fraction. These receptors all come from a man in his late teens or twenties in good health.

This clone was detected only a few times. Other DNA sequences in the sample encode the same CDR3. The J gene is TRBJ1-1, the V gene TRBV7-8; no definite D call. Germline V gene data show CDR1 as SGHVS and CDR2 as FQNEAQ. The CDR3 covers 14 residues. V shed 1 base and J shed 0 bases, with 6 bases lying between them. The CDR3 DNA follows: TGTGCCAGCAGCTTAGGACGGCTGAACACTGAAGCTTTCTTT. This codes for CASSLGRLNTEAFF.

The chain couples TRBV5-5 to TRBJ1-2; D possibly corresponds to TRBD1 (5 bases). This CDR3 is 14 amino acids long. Germline loops: CDR1 SGHKS, CDR2 YYEKEE (reference sequence). Between the trimmed V and J ends, which lost 2 bases and 2 bases, there was a span of 10 bases. CDR3 residues: CASSLGEGNYGYTF. The CDR3, as DNA: TGTGCCAGCAGCTTAGGGGAGGGGAACTATGGCTACACCTTC.

This chain uses TRBV5-1 with TRBJ2-1; D not certain. This CDR3 comprises 15 residues. V lost 0 bases and J 6 bases, leaving 13 bases between the germline ends. Germline V CDR1 and CDR2: SGHRS, YFSETQ. The chain's CDR3 is CASSLGNRAPNEQFF. For the CDR3, the DNA is TGCGCCAGCAGCTTGGGTAACCGGGCCCCCAATGAGCAGTTCTTC.

This clone came up once. The rearrangement links TRBV18 to TRBJ2-2, with a possible D match to TRBD1 (5 bases). The V and J ends lost 2 bases and 2 bases respectively, with 9 bases between them. CDR1 KGHSH and CDR2 LQKENI come from the germline V gene. This CDR3 contains 15 residues. DNA of the CDR3: TGTGCCAGCTCACCAAGGACAATTAACACCGGGGAGCTGTTTTTT. This codes for CASSPRTINTGELFF.

The chain uses TRBV6-1 and TRBJ2-1, with D hard to call. This CDR3 region has 15 residues. Deletions cut 10 bases from V and 0 bases from J, with 16 bases between. CDR1 and CDR2 from the germline V gene are MNHNS and SASEGT. In DNA form, the CDR3 reads TGTGCCATCGCACCAAGACCCTCCTCCTACAATGAGCAGTTCTTC. It translates to CAIAPRPSSYNEQFF.

The V gene is TRBV7-9, the J gene TRBJ2-1; the D gene could be TRBD1 or TRBD2 (5 bases each). The V gene's germline CDR1 is SEHNR and CDR2 FQNEAQ (reference sequence). Trimming left V 4 bases short and J 0 bases short, with 10 bases between. The CDR3 sequence is 15 residues long. This CDR3 is CASSSGAGSYNEQFF. CDR3 DNA: TGTGCCAGCAGCTCTGGGGCGGGCTCCTACAATGAGCAGTTCTTC. Using reference TRBV7-9 and TRBJ2-1 for the parts outside the CDR3, the full variable domain is DTGVSQNPRHKITKRGQNVTFRCDPISEHNRLYWYRQTLGQGPEFLTYFQNEAQLEKSRLLSDRFSAERPKGSFSTLEIQRTEQGDSAMYLCASSSGAGSYNEQFFGPGTRLTVL.

The chain has TRBV29-1 and TRBJ1-2, with D possibly being TRBD1 (6 bases). Trimming shortened V by 6 bases and J by 7 bases, and 15 bases separated the two germline ends. Germline V gives CDR1 SQVTM, CDR2 ANQGSEA. The length of the CDR3 is 12 residues. This chain's CDR3 is CSVEGGGAGYTF. CDR3 coding DNA: TGCAGCGTGGAGGGGGGAGGGGCTGGCTACACCTTC. The full variable domain, completed using reference TRBV29-1 and TRBJ1-2, is SAVISQKPSRDICQRGTSLTIQCQVDSQVTMMFWYRQQPGQSLTLIATANQGSEATYESGFVIDKFPISRPNLTFSTLTVSNMSPEDSSIYLCSVEGGGAGYTFGSGTRLTVV.

This chain joins TRBV5-4 and TRBJ2-7, with D tentatively TRBD1 or TRBD2 (6 bases each). Trimming shortened V by 4 bases and J by 4 bases, and 15 bases separated the two germline ends. Looked up from germline, CDR1 is SGHNT and CDR2 is YYREEE (reference sequence). CDR3 size: 14 residues. CDR3 loop: CASSGTGAQYEQYF. The DNA of the CDR3 is TGTGCCAGCAGCGGGACGGGGGCGCAATACGAGCAGTACTTC.

The chain combines TRBV5-1 with TRBJ2-1, with unresolved D. There are 15 residues in the CDR3. V shed 4 bases and J shed 4 bases, with 15 bases lying between them. CDR1 is SGHRS and CDR2 is YFSETQ in the germline V gene. Written as DNA, the CDR3 is TGCGCCAGCAGCGCGGCGGCGCATCCATACAATGAGCAGTTCTTC. Translated, it gives CASSAAAHPYNEQFF.

This clone was picked up one time. The V and J genes are TRBV5-4 and TRBJ1-2, with D maybe TRBD1 (6 bases). V shed 1 base and J shed 6 bases, with 13 bases lying between them. Germline CDR1 SGHNT, CDR2 YYREEE (reference sequence). The length of the CDR3 is 14 residues. The CDR3 region is CASSLQGSSHGYTF. DNA for the CDR3: TGTGCCAGCAGCTTGCAGGGGAGTAGTCATGGCTACACCTTC.

The chain employs TRBV30 and TRBJ2-7; D remains unclear. The CDR3 runs to 13 residues. The V end was cut by 3 bases, the J end by 3 bases, with 12 bases between. Germline V gives CDR1 GTSNPN, CDR2 SVGIG (reference sequence). CDR3 nucleotides: TGTGCCTGGAGGGCCAGCCCCCGCTACGAGCAGTACTTC. Translated: CAWRASPRYEQYF. Together with reference TRBV30 and TRBJ2-7, the CDR3 gives the full variable domain: SQTIHQWPATLVQPVGSPLSLECTVEGTSNPNLYWYRQAAGRGLQLLFYSVGIGQISSEVPQNLSASRPQDRQFILSSKKLLLSDSGFYLCAWRASPRYEQYFGPGTRLTVT.

This chain links TRBV21-1 with TRBJ2-5; the table's D gene call, TRBD2, was not cross checked with the DNA. TRBV21-1 is a pseudogene. This CDR3 is built from 15 residues. CDR3 nucleotide sequence: TGTGCCAGCAGCTTAGATGGTGAGAGCCAAGAGACCCAGTACTTC. Protein: CASSLDGESQETQYF.